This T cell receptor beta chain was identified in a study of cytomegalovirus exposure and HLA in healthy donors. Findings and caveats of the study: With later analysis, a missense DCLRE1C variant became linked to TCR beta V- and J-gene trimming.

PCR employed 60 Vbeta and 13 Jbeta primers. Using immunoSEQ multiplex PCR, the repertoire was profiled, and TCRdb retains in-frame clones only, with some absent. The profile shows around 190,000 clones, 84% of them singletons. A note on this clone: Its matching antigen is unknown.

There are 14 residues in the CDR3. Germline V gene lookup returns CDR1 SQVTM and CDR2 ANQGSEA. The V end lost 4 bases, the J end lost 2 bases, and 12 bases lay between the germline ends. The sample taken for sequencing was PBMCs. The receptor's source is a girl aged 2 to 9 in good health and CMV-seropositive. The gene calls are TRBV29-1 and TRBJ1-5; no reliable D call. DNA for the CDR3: TGCAGCGTTGCTGACTCGATGGGCAATCAGCCCCAGCATTTT. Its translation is CSVADSMGNQPQHF.